Listed below are T cell receptor beta chains from one sample, sequenced in a study of glioma-infiltrating T cells. TCRdb re-derived calls from the multiplex PCR reads in MiXCR, one entry per CDR3 protein. Among about 380,000 distinct CDR3 sequences listed, approximately 42% were seen once. Source material: glioma tissue, nonneoplastic brain tissue, or PBMCs (not recorded which). These TCRs come from a human donor with low-grade glioma or glioblastoma, undergoing nonglioma brain surgery, or in good health (not recorded which). Both conserved end residues are part of each CDR3. The D gene is left open where the match is weak. The listing skips clone size in some rows; elsewhere it reads once, few, many or a size class.

TRBV27	-	TRBJ2-1	many	TGTGCCAGCAGTTTATCCCAGGATGGCGTAGCCCAGCAGTTCTTC	CASSLSQDGVAQQFF
TRBV3-1	-	TRBJ1-1	-	TGTGCCAGCAGCCAAGATGCAGGGTGGAACACTGAAGCTTTCTTT	CASSQDAGWNTEAFF
TRBV28	-	TRBJ2-3	many	TGTGCCAGCAGTTTAAGACCCGGGAGAGGTGCAGATACGCAGTATTTT	CASSLRPGRGADTQYF
TRBV18	-	TRBJ2-7	-	TGTGCCAGCTCACCATCGGAATGGACTACCGCCTACGAGCAGTACTTC	CASSPSEWTTAYEQYF
TRBV6-5	TRBD1	TRBJ1-1	-	TGTGCCAGCAGCTTACTCTCTCAGGGGGCAAGGACTGAAGCTTTCTTT	CASSLLSQGARTEAFF
TRBV7-2	-	TRBJ1-5	once	TGTGCCAGCAGCTTAGGCGGGATTAGCAATCAGCCCCAGCATTTT	CASSLGGISNQPQHF
TRBV12-3/TRBV12-4	TRBD1	TRBJ2-7	-	TGTGCCAGCAGTCCGGGACAGGGATACTACGAGCAGTACTTC	CASSPGQGYYEQYF
TRBV28	TRBD1	TRBJ1-3	many	TGTGCCAGCAGTTTAGGGACAGGGTACTCTGAAAACACCATATATTTT	CASSLGTGYSENTIYF
TRBV2	-	TRBJ2-1	-	TGTGCCAGCACCCCGGGACCCCTCTACAATGAGCAGTTCTTC	CASTPGPLYNEQFF
TRBV28	-	TRBJ1-6	many	TGTGCCAGCAGTTTATCAAGTGGGCTTGGGAGTATGGATTCACCCCTCCACTTT	CASSLSSGLGSMDSPLHF
TRBV18	-	TRBJ1-2	few	TGTGCCAGCTCACCGAGGAGGGGGGATGGCTACACCTTC	CASSPRRGDGYTF
TRBV20-1	-	TRBJ2-7	-	TGCAGTGCTAGGCCCCCAGGCGGAGCCTACGAGCAGTACTTC	CSARPPGGAYEQYF
TRBV20-1	TRBD1	TRBJ1-5	few	TGCAGTGCTAGCCCGACAGGGGGTAGCAATCAGCCCCAGCATTTT	CSASPTGGSNQPQHF
TRBV20-1	-	TRBJ2-7	-	TGCAGTGCCAGATGGGTTTCCTACGAGCAGTACTTC	CSARWVSYEQYF
TRBV18	TRBD2	TRBJ2-7	-	TGTGCCAGCTCACCCACTAGCGGCGTCTACGAGCAGTACTTC	CASSPTSGVYEQYF
TRBV7-6	-	TRBJ2-5	-	TGTGCCAGCAGCTTCGGCGGGGATAAAGAGACCCAGTACTTC	CASSFGGDKETQYF